A selection of T cell receptor beta chains follows, all from one sample in a study of blood T cell repertoires in COVID-19. Assay used: immunoSEQ multiplex PCR; TCRdb lists only in-frame clones, some missing. The sample consists of fewer than 450,000 clones, roughly 87% of them appearing once. The sequencing sample was made of PBMCs or T cells enriched from blood (not recorded which). The receptors were gathered from a woman between 40 and 50 years old with acute COVID-19. Both conserved end residues are part of each CDR3. D genes are given only for firm matches. The size of a clone is reported for some rows only, either as once, few or many, or as a class for expanded clones.

.,TRBV5-1,TRBD1,TRBJ2-2,CASSRTGTGELFF,TGCGCCAGCAGCCGGACAGGGACCGGGGAGCTGTTTTTT
.,TRBV24-1,.,TRBJ1-5,CATSDSGRVQPQHF,TGTGCCACCAGTGATTCAGGCAGGGTACAGCCCCAGCATTTT
.,TRBV11-3,TRBD1,TRBJ2-3,CASSWGIPGQGADTQYF,TGTGCCAGCAGCTGGGGCATTCCGGGACAGGGCGCAGATACGCAGTATTTT
few,TRBV5-6,.,TRBJ2-7,CASSLRTINFYYEQYF,TGTGCCAGCAGCTTGCGTACGATTAACTTTTACTACGAGCAGTACTTC
.,TRBV29-1,TRBD2,TRBJ2-3,CSVEGGGLAGRSAQYF,TGCAGCGTTGAAGGGGGGGGACTAGCGGGGCGTTCAGCGCAGTATTTT
.,TRBV5-4,.,TRBJ1-2,CASSLGALLSYTF,TGTGCCAGCAGCTTGGGGGCTCTGCTCTCCTACACCTTC
.,TRBV9,TRBD2,TRBJ2-1,CASSTSGENEQFF,TGTGCCAGCAGCACTAGCGGGGAAAATGAGCAGTTCTTC
.,TRBV19,TRBD2,TRBJ2-4,CASGLAGAGAKNIQYF,TGTGCCAGCGGACTAGCGGGGGCCGGGGCCAAAAACATTCAGTACTTC
.,TRBV5-1,TRBD1,TRBJ1-2,CASSIDRGTRYGYTF,TGCGCCAGCAGCATAGACAGGGGAACACGCTATGGCTACACCTTC
.,TRBV5-1,TRBD2,TRBJ2-1,CASSAGTSGYNEQFF,TGCGCCAGCAGCGCCGGGACTAGCGGATACAATGAGCAGTTCTTC
.,TRBV3-1/TRBV3-2,TRBD1,TRBJ2-7,CASRLEGQGTYEQYF,TGTGCCAGCAGACTCGAGGGACAGGGGACCTACGAGCAGTACTTC
.,TRBV27,.,TRBJ2-1,CASSHYNEQFF,TGTGCCAGCAGTCATTACAATGAGCAGTTCTTC
.,TRBV11-3,TRBD1,TRBJ1-2,CASSSTGGLGYTF,TGTGCCAGCAGTTCTACAGGGGGCTTAGGCTACACCTTC
.,TRBV19,.,TRBJ1-5,CASSIGEGVGQPQHF,TGTGCCAGTAGTATAGGGGAAGGGGTGGGACAGCCCCAGCATTTT
.,TRBV21-1,.,TRBJ2-2,CASRPTGCGTGELFF,TGTGCCAGCAGGCCTACCGGGTGTGGCACCGGGGAGCTGTTTTTT
.,TRBV24-1,.,TRBJ1-5,CATSVSREDQPQHF,TGTGCCACCAGTGTGTCCAGGGAAGATCAGCCCCAGCATTTT
.,TRBV5-6,TRBD2,TRBJ2-1,CASSLIGAGGPNEQFF,TGTGCCAGCAGCTTGATAGGAGCGGGGGGTCCCAATGAGCAGTTCTTC
.,TRBV5-8,.,TRBJ1-6,CASSLSWSSYNSPLHF,TGTGCCAGCAGCTTGAGTTGGAGCTCCTATAATTCACCCCTCCACTTT
.,TRBV5-1,.,TRBJ1-2,CASSLVQGSYGYTF,TGCGCCAGCAGCTTGGTTCAGGGGTCCTATGGCTACACCTTC
.,TRBV15,.,TRBJ2-1,CALRSGRGPFNEQFF,TGTGCCCTACGGAGCGGGCGGGGTCCCTTCAATGAGCAGTTCTTC
.,TRBV2,TRBD2,TRBJ2-5,CASSPSSGGARGTQYF,TGTGCCAGCAGTCCCTCCAGCGGGGGGGCCAGAGGGACCCAGTACTTC
.,TRBV3-1/TRBV3-2,.,TRBJ1-2,CASIRGGHGYTF,TGTGCCAGCATTCGGGGGGGCCATGGCTACACCTTC
.,TRBV4-1,TRBD2,TRBJ2-2,CASSQVPGGTSGTGELFF,TGCGCCAGCAGCCAAGTCCCAGGAGGGACTAGCGGGACCGGGGAGCTGTTTTTT
once,TRBV4-1,TRBD2,TRBJ2-1,CASRRDGLAGGEEQFF,TGCGCCAGTCGGAGAGATGGACTAGCGGGGGGTGAAGAGCAGTTCTTC
.,TRBV2,.,TRBJ2-6,CASREDRLTF,TGTGCCAGCAGGGAGGACCGACTGACTTTC
.,TRBV2,.,TRBJ2-5,CASSDWAGIQETQYF,TGTGCCAGCAGTGACTGGGCGGGTATTCAAGAGACCCAGTACTTC
.,TRBV7-8,TRBD2,TRBJ2-2,CASSFERLAGGPRTTGELFF,TGTGCCAGCAGCTTCGAGAGACTAGCGGGGGGGCCTCGGACCACCGGGGAGCTGTTTTTT
.,TRBV11-2,.,TRBJ1-1,CASSLAREAFF,TGTGCCAGCAGCTTGGCCCGTGAAGCTTTCTTT
few,TRBV3-1/TRBV3-2,TRBD2,TRBJ2-2,CASSLHPGGGGELFF,TGTGCCAGCAGCCTCCACCCGGGGGGTGGCGGGGAGCTGTTTTTT
.,TRBV7-9,.,TRBJ1-4,CASSLTGPTNEKLFF,TGTGCCAGCAGCTTAACAGGTCCTACTAATGAAAAACTGTTTTTT
once,TRBV19,TRBD1,TRBJ1-5,CASGTGVNSNQPQHF,TGTGCCAGTGGGACAGGGGTCAATAGCAATCAGCCCCAGCATTTT
.,TRBV9,TRBD1,TRBJ1-4,CASSSDRGGNEKLFF,TGTGCCAGCAGCTCTGACAGGGGGGGTAATGAAAAACTGTTTTTT
once,TRBV15,.,TRBJ2-1,CATSRHGRLNEQFF,TGTGCCACCAGCAGACACGGTAGACTCAATGAGCAGTTCTTC
few,TRBV27,.,TRBJ1-1,CASSLGIQRNTEAFF,TGTGCCAGCAGTTTAGGAATACAGAGGAACACTGAAGCTTTCTTT
.,TRBV29-1,TRBD1,TRBJ1-5,CSGGQGINQPQHF,TGCAGCGGGGGACAGGGGATCAATCAGCCCCAGCATTTT
.,TRBV21-1,.,TRBJ1-1,CASSPAPGNTEAFF,TGTGCCAGCAGCCCAGCCCCGGGGAACACTGAAGCTTTCTTT
.,TRBV15,TRBD1,TRBJ2-6,CATSRTGFGANVLTF,TGTGCCACCAGCAGGACAGGGTTCGGGGCCAACGTCCTGACTTTC
.,TRBV7-9,.,TRBJ2-7,CASSPMDSFYEQYF,TGTGCCAGCAGCCCCATGGACTCATTCTACGAGCAGTACTTC
.,TRBV7-2,.,TRBJ2-1,CASSLARSDEQFF,TGTGCCAGCAGCTTAGCTCGGAGCGATGAGCAGTTCTTC
.,TRBV3-1/TRBV3-2,TRBD2,TRBJ2-3,CASSILADTDTQYF,TGTGCCAGCAGCATTCTAGCGGACACAGATACGCAGTATTTT
.,TRBV5-1,.,TRBJ1-4,CASTFWGTTNEKLFF,TGCGCCAGCACGTTCTGGGGCACAACTAATGAAAAACTGTTTTTT
.,TRBV9,TRBD1,TRBJ2-1,CASSPERGQGAYNEQFF,TGTGCCAGCAGCCCGGAGCGGGGACAGGGGGCATACAATGAGCAGTTCTTC
.,TRBV6-2/TRBV6-3,.,TRBJ2-7,CASSFSVAGVVQYF,TGTGCCAGCAGTTTTTCCGTCGCGGGCGTCGTGCAGTACTTC
.,TRBV5-1,.,TRBJ1-5,CASSLRPGIDQPQHF,TGCGCCAGCAGCTTGAGGCCGGGAATTGACCAGCCCCAGCATTTT
few,TRBV30,.,TRBJ2-3,CAWSVSFTDTQYF,TGTGCCTGGAGTGTTTCTTTCACAGATACGCAGTATTTT